Below, one T cell receptor beta chain is given with its context. As yet, its antigen is unknown. Assay: immunoSEQ multiplex PCR; the TCRdb copy retains only in-frame clones and omits some. The sample lists hundreds of thousands of clones, around 93% occurring once. Naive-designated CD8 cells lacked CD45RO, were positively enriched for CCR7, and omitted terminally differentiated effector memory CD45RA+ cells. In germline, CDR1 is LNHNV, CDR2 YYDKDF (reference sequence). V lost 0 bases and J 5 bases, leaving 17 bases between the germline ends. CDR3 size: 16 residues. These data are taken from a study of shared clonotypes between healthy human individuals. The overall study: Donor composition was two women and three men, aged 18 to 49. Whole-study results and caveats: Across a handful of donors, naive CD4 shared roughly 5.1%, naive CD8 around 3.5%, memory CD4 about 2.5%, memory CD8 0.4% to 0.5%.

Material for sequencing was naive CD8+ T cells sorted from blood. The chain links TRBV15 to TRBJ2-7, with TRBD2 as a possible D gene (5 bases). The sequence was collected from a man aged 25-45 years in good health. The CDR3 nucleotides are TGTGCCACCAGCAGAGATAGGGCGGGTTGGAGGAACGAGCAGTACTTC. Translated, it gives CATSRDRAGWRNEQYF. Full variable domain (rest looked up from reference TRBV15 and TRBJ2-7): DAMVIQNPRYQVTQFGKPVTLSCSQTLNHNVMYWYQQKSSQAPKLLFHYYDKDFNNEADTPDNFQSRRPNTSFCFLDIRSPGLGDTAMYLCATSRDRAGWRNEQYFGPGTRLTVT.